One and the same sample provided the 6 T cell receptor beta chains below, sequenced in a study of cytomegalovirus exposure and HLA in healthy donors. The PCR used 60 Vbeta and 13 Jbeta primers. The table came from immunoSEQ multiplex PCR; TCRdb's copy has only in-frame clones and leaves some out. The repertoire holds some 130,000 clones, with 66% as singletons. The sample comprised PBMCs. Receptor source: a human donor in good health.

The chain joins TRBV6-5 to TRBJ2-3, with D possibly matching TRBD2 (6 bases). V dropped 8 bases and J dropped 0 bases, with 12 bases sitting between them. CDR1 and CDR2 from the germline V gene are MNHEY and SVGAGI. The CDR3 sequence is 14 residues long. As DNA, the CDR3 is TGTGCCAGCTCCCCGGGACTGAGCACAGATACGCAGTATTTT. Translating gives CASSPGLSTDTQYF.

Only a few counts were recorded for this clone. This sequence joins TRBV11-2 and TRBJ1-6; D uncertain. V gave up 3 bases and J gave up 7 bases, with 16 bases separating them. CDR1 SGHAT and CDR2 FQNNGV come from the germline V gene. CDR3 length: 16 residues. CDR3 sequence: CASSFAPRGLNSPLHF. The CDR3, as DNA: TGTGCCAGCAGCTTTGCCCCCCGGGGTCTCAATTCACCCCTCCACTTT.

This clone was counted a single time. The chain uses TRBV5-1 and TRBJ2-7, with D tentatively TRBD1 (5 bases). Germline V gives CDR1 SGHRS, CDR2 YFSETQ. The V end was cut by 4 bases, the J end by 7 bases, with 15 bases between. This CDR3 is 13 amino acids long. In DNA, the CDR3 is TGCGCCAGCAGCCAAACCCCCGACAGAGAGCAGTACTTC. Amino acid sequence: CASSQTPDREQYF.

This chain uses TRBV19 with TRBJ2-5; D remains ambiguous. The V end was cut by 5 bases, the J end by 0 bases, with 4 bases between. The CDR3 consists of 12 residues. The germline V gene encodes CDR1 LNHDA and CDR2 SQIVND (reference sequence). DNA for the CDR3: TGTGCCAGTAGTCCGGACCAAGAGACCCAGTACTTC. It specifies CASSPDQETQYF.

The V gene is TRBV7-2, the J gene TRBJ2-7; 9 nucleotides match TRBD2. Per the germline V gene, CDR1 is SGHTA and CDR2 is FQGNSA. V lost 0 bases, J lost 6 bases, and 6 bases stayed unmatched. The CDR3 spans 15 residues. The chain's CDR3 is CASSLAGGRAPEQYF. DNA of the CDR3: TGTGCCAGCAGCTTAGCGGGCGGGAGGGCCCCCGAGCAGTACTTC.

The V and J genes are TRBV11-3 and TRBJ2-1, with a tentative D call TRBD2 (5 bases). The CDR3 spans 15 residues. With 2 bases removed from V and 0 bases from J, the gap between germline ends came to 8 bases. In germline, CDR1 is SGHNT, CDR2 YENEEA. Written as DNA, the CDR3 is TGTGCCAGCAGCTTACGGGGAAGCTCCTACAATGAGCAGTTCTTC. Its translation is CASSLRGSSYNEQFF.